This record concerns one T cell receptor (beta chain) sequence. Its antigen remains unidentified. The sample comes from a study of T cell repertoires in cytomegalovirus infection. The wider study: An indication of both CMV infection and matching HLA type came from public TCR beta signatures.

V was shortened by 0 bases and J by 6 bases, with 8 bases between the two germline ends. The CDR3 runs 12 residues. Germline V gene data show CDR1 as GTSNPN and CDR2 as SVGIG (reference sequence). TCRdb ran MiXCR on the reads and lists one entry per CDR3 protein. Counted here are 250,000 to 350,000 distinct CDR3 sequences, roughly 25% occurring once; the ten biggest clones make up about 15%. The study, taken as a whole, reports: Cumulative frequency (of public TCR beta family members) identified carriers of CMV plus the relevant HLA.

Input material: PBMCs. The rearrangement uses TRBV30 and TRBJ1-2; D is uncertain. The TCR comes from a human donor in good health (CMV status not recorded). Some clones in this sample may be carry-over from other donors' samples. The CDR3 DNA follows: TGTGCCTGGAGTGTACCGGGAGATGGCTACACCTTC. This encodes CAWSVPGDGYTF.